These T cell receptor beta chains were read from a single sample in a study of cytomegalovirus exposure and HLA in healthy donors. The protocol was immunoSEQ multiplex PCR, while the TCRdb copy is restricted to in-frame clones and leaves out a portion. The table lists 200,000 to 300,000 clones, roughly 91% of them singletons. The source material was PBMCs. The origin of the receptors is a woman aged 30 to 39 in good health and CMV-seronegative. The CDR3 runs from the conserved cysteine through the conserved F or W. The order of the fields is clone size, V gene, CDR3 length, J gene, D gene, CDR3 protein, CDR3 DNA. D genes are given only for firm matches. Size tells how often a clone was seen (once, few, many) or the class of an expanded clone, and some rows leave it out.

once	TRBV7-9	15	TRBJ2-1	TRBD1	CASTPDRVSYNEQFF	TGTGCCAGCACCCCTGACAGGGTGTCCTACAATGAGCAGTTCTTC
.	TRBV29-1	13	TRBJ2-7	.	CSVVGRADNEQYF	TGCAGCGTTGTAGGCAGGGCGGACAACGAGCAGTACTTC
.	TRBV28	13	TRBJ2-7	.	CASRATVYYEQYF	TGTGCCAGCAGGGCTACAGTATACTACGAGCAGTACTTC
.	TRBV6-5	15	TRBJ2-5	TRBD1	CASSPGTGYQETQYF	TGTGCCAGCAGTCCCGGGACAGGGTACCAAGAGACCCAGTACTTC
.	TRBV12-5	11	TRBJ2-7	.	CASGFPSEQYF	TGTGCTAGTGGTTTTCCCTCCGAGCAGTACTTC
few	TRBV11-2	13	TRBJ2-7	.	CASSLNRIYEQYF	TGTGCCAGCAGCTTAAACAGGATCTACGAGCAGTACTTC
.	TRBV7-9	15	TRBJ2-5	.	CASSSSGQAQETQYF	TGTGCCAGCAGCTCCTCGGGGCAGGCCCAAGAGACCCAGTACTTC
.	TRBV11-2	14	TRBJ2-7	TRBD2	CASSLRTSSYEQYF	TGTGCCAGCAGCCTTAGGACTAGTTCTTACGAGCAGTACTTC
.	TRBV2	14	TRBJ2-1	TRBD2	CASMGREGRNEQFF	TGTGCCAGCATGGGACGGGAGGGCCGGAATGAGCAGTTCTTC
.	TRBV4-3	17	TRBJ2-3	.	CASSQDLGGTSTDTQYF	TGCGCCAGCAGCCAAGATCTTGGGGGCACTAGCACAGATACGCAGTATTTT
.	TRBV28	13	TRBJ2-7	.	CASSPSGGHEQYF	TGTGCCAGCAGTCCCTCGGGGGGCCACGAGCAGTACTTC
.	TRBV21-1	17	TRBJ2-5	.	CASSKQREGQPQETQYF	TGTGCCAGCAGCAAACAAAGGGAGGGTCAGCCCCAAGAGACCCAGTACTTC
.	TRBV7-2	13	TRBJ1-2	.	CASSYDNSGGYTF	TGTGCCAGCAGCTACGATAATTCGGGGGGCTACACCTTC
.	TRBV4-1	15	TRBJ2-7	.	CASSQDEDYSYEQYF	TGCGCCAGCAGCCAAGATGAGGATTACAGCTACGAGCAGTACTTC
.	TRBV2	13	TRBJ2-7	.	CASRGGAGYEQYF	TGTGCCAGCAGGGGAGGAGCGGGCTACGAGCAGTACTTC
.	TRBV30	13	TRBJ1-4	.	CAWSPYWGEKLFF	TGTGCCTGGAGTCCCTATTGGGGTGAAAAACTGTTTTTT
.	TRBV11-2	15	TRBJ2-1	.	CASSSGFRGDNEQFF	TGTGCCAGCAGCTCCGGATTCAGGGGTGACAATGAGCAGTTCTTC
.	TRBV6-5	14	TRBJ2-3	.	CASSYAGGADTQYF	TGTGCCAGCAGTTACGCTGGGGGCGCAGATACGCAGTATTTT
.	TRBV27	13	TRBJ2-7	.	CASSFGRAYEQYF	TGTGCCAGCAGTTTCGGTAGAGCCTACGAGCAGTACTTC
.	TRBV5-1	14	TRBJ2-3	TRBD2	CASSPGLAGDTQYF	TGCGCCAGCAGTCCCGGACTAGCGGGAGATACGCAGTATTTT
.	TRBV2	16	TRBJ2-1	.	CASGGPGLISYNEQFF	TGTGCCAGCGGGGGACCGGGACTCATCTCCTACAATGAGCAGTTCTTC
once	TRBV7-2	11	TRBJ1-2	.	CASSGPHGYTF	TGTGCCAGCAGCGGGCCCCATGGCTACACCTTC
.	TRBV7-9	16	TRBJ1-1	TRBD1	CASSLSGTGARTEAFF	TGTGCCAGCAGCTTATCGGGGACAGGGGCCAGGACTGAAGCTTTCTTT
.	TRBV25-1	14	TRBJ1-5	.	CASSGGNSLRPQHF	TGTGCCAGCAGTGGGGGAAATTCCCTACGGCCCCAGCATTTT
.	TRBV4-3	14	TRBJ2-7	TRBD1	CASSRDRGAYEQYF	TGCGCCAGCAGTCGGGACAGGGGTGCCTACGAGCAGTACTTC